This TCR beta chain appears in the sequencing data of a study of blood T cell repertoires in COVID-19. Study as a whole: Nucleic acid was either cDNA or gDNA, and it came from T cells, B-cell-depleted T cells, or PBMCs.

Here immunoSEQ multiplex PCR was the method, and the copy in TCRdb shows in-frame clones only, minus some. Found here are about 230,000 clones, about four fifths of them singletons; the top ten hold around 7.5%. V gave up 3 bases and J gave up 6 bases; unmatched junction bases: 6. CDR3 length: 16 residues. Germline CDR1 is KGHSH and CDR2 is LQKENI. The sequence derives from a woman of 80 years or more with COVID-19, enrolled during active disease. Sequencing input: peripheral blood. The rearrangement uses TRBV18 and TRBJ2-1; 12 bases are a match to TRBD2. The CDR3 DNA is TGTGCCAGCTCACCTAGAGGACTAGCGGGATCCAATGAGCAGTTCTTC. It codes for CASSPRGLAGSNEQFF.